The sequence of this TCR beta chain was determined in a study of radiation and T cells in renal cell carcinoma. Study observations and caveats: Compared with controls, irradiated tumors had more, larger dominant CDR3 motifs.

In regard to this clone: What it binds is not known. One junction end does not reproduce the germline sequence, and a read error may be involved.

The CDR3 runs to 12 residues. The V gene's germline CDR1 is SGHTA and CDR2 FQGNSA. As for treatment: treatment-naive control, cytoreductive nephrectomy. Treatment-naive patients without radiation supplied the control tumors at nephrectomy. TCRdb's table, derived via immunoSEQ multiplex PCR, lists solely in-frame clones and lacks some. The data show about 24,000 clones, over 45% seen once. This clonotype was obtained from a man in his forties with renal cell carcinoma. This rearrangement joins TRBV7-2 to TRBJ1-2; D is unclear. The specimen was tumor tissue, collected from a patient whose treatment was nephrectomy without radiotherapy. The DNA for the CDR3 is TGTGCCAGCAGCCCATGGGGTCTTCAAGGTTCCTTC. It is translated as CASSPWGLQGSF.